A selection of T cell receptor beta chains follows, all from one sample in a study of human T cells and chemical hapten exposure. Via MiXCR, TCRdb re-called the RACE reads, giving one row per CDR3 protein. The sample records around 360,000 distinct CDR3 sequences, roughly 6.3% being singletons. Sequenced here: whole blood, sampled in connection with sensitization to the hapten diphenylcyclopropenone (DPC). The receptors derive from a woman aged 18 to 35 with alopecia areata. Some clones in this sample may be carry-over from other donors' samples. CDR3s include the opening cysteine and the closing phenylalanine or tryptophan.

CDR3: CSVEGGGQGPYGYTF; V: TRBV29-1; J: TRBJ1-2
CDR3: CASSGLGTGAAMGEQYF; V: TRBV6-2/TRBV6-3; J: TRBJ2-7
CDR3: CASGDGTSSYNSPLHF; V: TRBV28; J: TRBJ1-6
CDR3: CSARVLGRADEQFF; V: TRBV20-1; J: TRBJ2-1
CDR3: CASSLAPDRAYYGYTF; V: TRBV5-1; J: TRBJ1-2
CDR3: CASSQGLSNQPQHF; V: TRBV3-1; J: TRBJ1-5
CDR3: CAIRDPQETQYF; V: TRBV10-3; J: TRBJ2-5
CDR3: CASSPGTDSGNTIYF; V: TRBV18; J: TRBJ1-3
CDR3: CATSRDYRGSEKLFF; V: TRBV15; J: TRBJ1-4
CDR3: CASSYSNWDHGNTIYF; V: TRBV6-5; J: TRBJ1-3
CDR3: CASSWLDGILSGANVLTF; V: TRBV5-8; J: TRBJ2-6
CDR3: CASSMGNQETQYF; V: TRBV19; J: TRBJ2-5